The present entry profiles one T cell receptor beta chain with its context. Its target is unknown. The junction shows a germline mismatch at one end, possibly a read error. The data stem from a study of T cell responses to AZD1222 COVID-19 vaccine. Study background: The study pooled second doses at about 4 or about 12 weeks.

General study results and limits: Nearly half of spike-specific TCRs reportedly target variant regions that are unmutated in the B.1.351 and B.1.1.7 variants. Regions 160-218 and 743-854 held dominance among vaccine-associated CD4 TCRs, which spanned spike. Samples come after the peak T cell response, not at day 14.

The protocol was immunoSEQ multiplex PCR, while the TCRdb copy is restricted to in-frame clones and leaves out a portion. The data hold about 150,000 clones, with roughly nine tenths observed a single time. Sequencing used peripheral blood, obtained on day 0 of AZD1222 vaccination. This clonotype originated in an adult in good health.

CDR3 coding DNA: TGTGCCACCCTCCCGGGACTAGCGGGAGGTCTCACAGATACGCGGTATTTT. Translating gives CATLPGLAGGLTDTRYF. The genes are TRBV27 and TRBJ2-3, with 15 bases aligning to TRBD2. In germline, CDR1 is MNHEY, CDR2 SMNVEV (reference sequence). The CDR3 consists of 17 residues.